The clone carrying this T cell receptor beta chain was counted at least ten times. This CDR3 contains 15 residues. Germline CDR1 is MGHRA and CDR2 is YSYEKL. V was cut by 1 base and J by 4 bases, with 10 bases left in between. The sample's time point: sample taken at primary tumor resection. Whole RNA, which was extracted from tumor, nontumor lung tissue or frozen PBMC, was sequenced without any cell sorting. TCRdb itself ran the 5' RACE reads through MiXCR, one entry per CDR3 protein. The repertoire holds 30,000 to 40,000 distinct CDR3 sequences, approximately 3.1% seen once, with about 34% in the top ten. These data come from a study of spatial heterogeneity in lung cancer.

Sequenced material: normal lung tissue next to the tumor, taken at surgery. The sequence came from a male donor with early-stage non-small cell lung cancer. The gene calls are TRBV4-1 and TRBJ1-4; TRBD1 might be the D (6 bases). The CDR3 DNA reads as TGCGCCAGCAGCCAAGCCGGACAGAATAATGAAAAACTGTTTTTT. Translated: CASSQAGQNNEKLFF.